These 3 T cell receptor beta chains came from one sample sequenced in a study of T cells in Graves' hyperthyroidism and ophthalmopathy. Amplified TCR beta CDR3 regions derived from RNA transcripts. The HTBI primer set drove a first-round RT-PCR of the TCR CDR3. TCRdb analysed the multiplex PCR reads with MiXCR anew, one entry per CDR3 protein. The table has 550,000 to 800,000 distinct CDR3 sequences, 15% to 20% seen once. Material: blood. These receptors came from a man in his fifties or sixties with Graves' hyperthyroidism.

This clonotype was found many times. V gene TRBV27 combines with J gene TRBJ2-2; the match to TRBD1 covers 7 bases. This CDR3 is 15 amino acids long. V lost 7 bases, J lost 4 bases, and 9 bases stayed unmatched. The germline gives CDR1 MNHEY, CDR2 SMNVEV (reference sequence). In nucleotides, the CDR3 is TGTGCCAGCAAACCCGGGACAGATCCCACCGGGGAGCTGTTTTTT. Its protein is CASKPGTDPTGELFF.

The CDR3: CASSFSLHLAGGNIQYF. DNA for the CDR3: TGTGCCAGCAGCTTCTCCCTTCATTTAGCGGGAGGAAACATTCAGTACTTC. The chain links TRBV7-2 to TRBJ2-4; 10 bases map to TRBD2. The CDR3 consists of 17 residues. V was clipped by 3 bases and J by 6 bases; unmatched bases: 11. CDR1 is SGHTA, CDR2 FQGNSA, per germline.

This clonotype occurred a few times. The rearrangement uses TRBV5-1 and TRBJ2-4; 7 nucleotides line up with TRBD1. Trimming cost V 2 bases and J 2 bases; bases outside gene matches: 13. The CDR3 runs 18 residues. The germline V gene has CDR1 SGHRS and CDR2 YFSETQ. The CDR3 DNA is TGCGCCAGCAGCTTCGACAGGGATGGGTTCGGAACCAAAAACATTCAGTACTTC. Its protein is CASSFDRDGFGTKNIQYF.